This T cell receptor (beta chain) came from a study of T cell responses to AZD1222 COVID-19 vaccine. Overall study findings and caveats: Most donors were white British and more were female, and clonal diversity was possibly underestimated.

Concerning this clone itself: Its antigen remains unidentified.

TCRdb keeps only in-frame clones here, not all; method: immunoSEQ multiplex PCR. The sample carries about 35,000 clones, around nine tenths recorded once. With V trimmed by 7 bases and J by 7 bases, 6 bases remained unmatched. The CDR3 loop spans 12 amino acids. Per germline, CDR1 MDHEN and CDR2 SYDVKM. This TCR was recovered from an adult in good health. The genes are TRBV28 and TRBJ1-2; 7 bases line up with TRBD1. Sequenced here: peripheral blood, sampled on day 0 of AZD1222 vaccination. The CDR3, as DNA: TGTGCCAGCACCAGGGGGGAGGGTGGCTACACCTTC. Protein: CASTRGEGGYTF.